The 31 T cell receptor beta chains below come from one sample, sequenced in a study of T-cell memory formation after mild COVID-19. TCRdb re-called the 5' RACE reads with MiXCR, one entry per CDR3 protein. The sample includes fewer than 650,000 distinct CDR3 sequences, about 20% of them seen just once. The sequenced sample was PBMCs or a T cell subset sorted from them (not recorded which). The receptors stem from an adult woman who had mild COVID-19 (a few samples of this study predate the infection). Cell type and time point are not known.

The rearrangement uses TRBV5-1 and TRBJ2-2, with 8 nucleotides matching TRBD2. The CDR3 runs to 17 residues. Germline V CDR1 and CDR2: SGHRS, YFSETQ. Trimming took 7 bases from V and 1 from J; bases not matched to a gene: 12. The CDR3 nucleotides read TGCGCCAGCCGCCGGCGAGGCGGGGGGCTGAACACCGGGGAGCTGTTTTTT. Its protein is CASRRRGGGLNTGELFF.

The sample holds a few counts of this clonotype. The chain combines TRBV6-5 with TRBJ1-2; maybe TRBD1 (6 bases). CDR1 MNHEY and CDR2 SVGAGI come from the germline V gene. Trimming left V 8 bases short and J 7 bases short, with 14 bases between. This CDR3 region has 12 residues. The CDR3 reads CASGTRGGGYTF. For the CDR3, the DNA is TGTGCCAGCGGCACACGAGGGGGTGGCTACACCTTC.

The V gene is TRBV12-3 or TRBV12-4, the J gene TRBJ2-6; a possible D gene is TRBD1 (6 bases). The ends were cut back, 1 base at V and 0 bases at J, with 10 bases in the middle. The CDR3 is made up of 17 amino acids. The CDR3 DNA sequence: TGTGCCAGCAGTTTAGGCAGGGGTCGCTCTGGGGCCAACGTCCTGACTTTC. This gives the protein CASSLGRGRSGANVLTF.

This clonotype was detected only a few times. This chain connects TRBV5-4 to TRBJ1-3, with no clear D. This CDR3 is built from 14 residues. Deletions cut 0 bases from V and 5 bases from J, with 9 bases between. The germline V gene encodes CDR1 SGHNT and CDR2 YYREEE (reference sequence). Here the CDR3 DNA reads TGTGCCAGCAGCTTGGGGGCAGGACGAAACACCATATATTTT. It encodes CASSLGAGRNTIYF.

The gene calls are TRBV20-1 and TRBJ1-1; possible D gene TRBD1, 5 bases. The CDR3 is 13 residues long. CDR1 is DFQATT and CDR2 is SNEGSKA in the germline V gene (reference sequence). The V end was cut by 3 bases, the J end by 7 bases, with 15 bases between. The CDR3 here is CSARGGRFGEAFF. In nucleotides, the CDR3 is TGCAGTGCTAGGGGGGGTAGGTTTGGTGAAGCTTTCTTT.

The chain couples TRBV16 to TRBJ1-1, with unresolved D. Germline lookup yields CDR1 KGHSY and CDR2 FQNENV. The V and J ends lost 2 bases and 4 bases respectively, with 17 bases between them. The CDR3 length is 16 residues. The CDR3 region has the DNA TGTGCCAGCAGCCAAGGCTCACTCGGGGTGGGCACTGAAGCTTTCTTT. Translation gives CASSQGSLGVGTEAFF.

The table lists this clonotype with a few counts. This chain's CDR3 is CASSDLNEQFF. The CDR3 DNA reads TGTGCCAGCAGTGATCTCAATGAGCAGTTCTTC. This sequence joins TRBV6-1 and TRBJ2-1; D gene unclear. V was trimmed by 3 bases and J by 6 bases, leaving 3 bases between them. Germline assignment: CDR1 MNHNS and CDR2 SASEGT. The CDR3 totals 11 residues.

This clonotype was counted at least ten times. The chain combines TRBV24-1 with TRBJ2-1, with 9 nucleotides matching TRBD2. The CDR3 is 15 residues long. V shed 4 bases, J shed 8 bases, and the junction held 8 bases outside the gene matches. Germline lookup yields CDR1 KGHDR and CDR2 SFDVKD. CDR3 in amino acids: CATSERSSGKDEQFF. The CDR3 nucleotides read TGTGCCACCAGTGAACGCTCTAGCGGGAAAGATGAGCAGTTCTTC.

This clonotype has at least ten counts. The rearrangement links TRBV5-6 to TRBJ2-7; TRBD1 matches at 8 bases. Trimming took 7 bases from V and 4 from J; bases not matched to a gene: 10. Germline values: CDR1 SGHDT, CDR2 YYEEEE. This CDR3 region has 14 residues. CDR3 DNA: TGTGCCAGCCAGACAGGACGGACAGGGTACGAGCAGTACTTC. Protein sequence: CASQTGRTGYEQYF.

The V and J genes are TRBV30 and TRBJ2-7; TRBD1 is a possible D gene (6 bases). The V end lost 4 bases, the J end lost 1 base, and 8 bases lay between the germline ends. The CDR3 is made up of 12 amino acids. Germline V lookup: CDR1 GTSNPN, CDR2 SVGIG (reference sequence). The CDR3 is CAWKQGSYEQYF. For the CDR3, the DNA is TGTGCCTGGAAACAGGGATCCTACGAGCAGTACTTC.

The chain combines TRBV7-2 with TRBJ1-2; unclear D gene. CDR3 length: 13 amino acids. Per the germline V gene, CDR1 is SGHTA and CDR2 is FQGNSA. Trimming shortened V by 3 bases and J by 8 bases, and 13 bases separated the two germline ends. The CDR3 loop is CASSFSHLGGYTF. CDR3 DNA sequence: TGTGCCAGCAGCTTTAGCCACCTGGGCGGCTACACCTTC.

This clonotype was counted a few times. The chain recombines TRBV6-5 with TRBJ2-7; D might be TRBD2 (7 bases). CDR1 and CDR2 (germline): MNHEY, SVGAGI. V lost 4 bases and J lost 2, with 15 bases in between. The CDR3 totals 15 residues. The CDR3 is CASSFAGDTTYEQYF. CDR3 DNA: TGTGCCAGCAGTTTCGCGGGGGACACGACCTACGAGCAGTACTTC.

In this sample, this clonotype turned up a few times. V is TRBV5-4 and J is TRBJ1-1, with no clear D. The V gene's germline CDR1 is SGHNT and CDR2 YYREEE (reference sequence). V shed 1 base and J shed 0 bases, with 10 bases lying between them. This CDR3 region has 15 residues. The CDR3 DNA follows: TGTGCCAGCAGCTTGAAGGACCGGATGAACACTGAAGCTTTCTTT. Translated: CASSLKDRMNTEAFF. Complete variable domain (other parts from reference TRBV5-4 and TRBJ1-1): ETGVTQSPTHLIKTRGQQVTLRCSSQSGHNTVSWYQQALGQGPQFIFQYYREEENGRGNFPPRFSGLQFPNYSSELNVNALELDDSALYLCASSLKDRMNTEAFFGQGTRLTVV.

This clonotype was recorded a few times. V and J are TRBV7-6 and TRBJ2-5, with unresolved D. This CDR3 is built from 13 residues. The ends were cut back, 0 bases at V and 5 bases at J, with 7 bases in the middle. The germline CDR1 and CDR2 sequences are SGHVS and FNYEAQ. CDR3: CASSLARRETQYF. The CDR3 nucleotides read TGTGCCAGCAGCTTAGCGAGGCGGGAGACCCAGTACTTC. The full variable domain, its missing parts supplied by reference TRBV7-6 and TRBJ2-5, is GAGVSQSPRYKVTKRGQDVALRCDPISGHVSLYWYRQALGQGPEFLTYFNYEAQQDKSGLPNDRFSAERPEGSISTLTIQRTEQRDSAMYRCASSLARRETQYFGPGTRLLVL.

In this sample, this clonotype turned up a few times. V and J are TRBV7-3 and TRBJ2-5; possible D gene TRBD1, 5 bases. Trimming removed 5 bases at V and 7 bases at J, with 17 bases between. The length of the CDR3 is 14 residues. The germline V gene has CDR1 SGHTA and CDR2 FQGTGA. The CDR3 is CASSQGGVSGTQYF. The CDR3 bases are TGTGCCAGCAGCCAGGGCGGAGTGTCGGGGACCCAGTACTTC.

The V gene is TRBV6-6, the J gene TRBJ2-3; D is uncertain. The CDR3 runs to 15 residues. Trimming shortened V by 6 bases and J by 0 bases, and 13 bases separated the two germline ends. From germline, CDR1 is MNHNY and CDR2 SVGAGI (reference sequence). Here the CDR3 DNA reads TGTGCCAGCAGCCCACACGCACTGAGCACAGATACGCAGTATTTT. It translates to CASSPHALSTDTQYF.

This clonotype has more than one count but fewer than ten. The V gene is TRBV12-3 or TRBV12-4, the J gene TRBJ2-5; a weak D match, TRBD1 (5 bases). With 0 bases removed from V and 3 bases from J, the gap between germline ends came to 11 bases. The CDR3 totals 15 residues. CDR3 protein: CASSLADDSEETQYF. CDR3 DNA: TGTGCCAGCAGTTTAGCTGACGACAGTGAAGAGACCCAGTACTTC.

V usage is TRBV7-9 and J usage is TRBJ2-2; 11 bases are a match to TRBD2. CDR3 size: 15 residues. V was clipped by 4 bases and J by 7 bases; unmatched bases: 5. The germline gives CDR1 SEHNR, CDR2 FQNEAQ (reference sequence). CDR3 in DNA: TGTGCCAGCAGCTCAGGGACTAGCGGTGGCGGGGAGCTGTTTTTT. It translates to CASSSGTSGGGELFF.

This CDR3 reads CASMTSGVSTDTQYF. The CDR3 coding sequence is TGTGCCAGCATGACTAGCGGGGTTAGCACAGATACGCAGTATTTT. The V gene is TRBV5-5, the J gene TRBJ2-3; the match to TRBD2 covers 11 bases. The J segment lost 0 bases and the V segment lost 6 bases, leaving 3 bases of the junction unmatched. The V gene's germline CDR1 is SGHKS and CDR2 YYEKEE (reference sequence). CDR3 length: 15 amino acids.

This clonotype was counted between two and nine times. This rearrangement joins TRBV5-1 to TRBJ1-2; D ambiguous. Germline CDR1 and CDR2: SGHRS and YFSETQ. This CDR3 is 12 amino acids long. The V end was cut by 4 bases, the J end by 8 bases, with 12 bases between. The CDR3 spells CASSPDRQGYTF. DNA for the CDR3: TGCGCCAGCAGCCCCGACCGCCAGGGCTACACCTTC.

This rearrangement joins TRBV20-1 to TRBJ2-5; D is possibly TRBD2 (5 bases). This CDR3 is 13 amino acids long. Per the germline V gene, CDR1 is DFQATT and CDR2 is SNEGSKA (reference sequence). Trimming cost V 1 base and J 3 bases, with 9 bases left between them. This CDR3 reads CSARASGKETQYF. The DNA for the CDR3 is TGCAGTGCTAGAGCCAGCGGTAAAGAGACCCAGTACTTC.

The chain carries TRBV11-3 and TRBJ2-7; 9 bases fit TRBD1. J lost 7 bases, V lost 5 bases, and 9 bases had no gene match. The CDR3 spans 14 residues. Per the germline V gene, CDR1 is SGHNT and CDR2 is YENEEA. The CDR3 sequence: CASSGRDRVWEQYF. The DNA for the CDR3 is TGTGCCAGCAGCGGCCGGGACAGGGTATGGGAGCAGTACTTC. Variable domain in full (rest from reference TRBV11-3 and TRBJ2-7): EAGVVQSPRYKIIEKKQPVAFWCNPISGHNTLYWYLQNLGQGPELLIRYENEEAVDDSQLPKDRFSAERLKGVDSTLKIQPAELGDSAVYLCASSGRDRVWEQYFGPGTRLTVT.

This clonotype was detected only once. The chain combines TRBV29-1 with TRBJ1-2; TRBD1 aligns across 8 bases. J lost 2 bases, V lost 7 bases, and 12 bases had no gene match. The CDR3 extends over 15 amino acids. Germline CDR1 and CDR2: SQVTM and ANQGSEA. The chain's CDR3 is CSAGQALTKNYGYTF. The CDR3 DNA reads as TGCAGCGCGGGACAGGCGCTAACCAAGAACTATGGCTACACCTTC.

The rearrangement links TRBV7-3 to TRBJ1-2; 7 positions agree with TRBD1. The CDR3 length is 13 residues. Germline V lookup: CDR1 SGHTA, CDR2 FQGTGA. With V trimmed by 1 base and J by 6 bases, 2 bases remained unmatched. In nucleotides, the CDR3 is TGTGCCAGCAGCTTAAAGGGGGCGGATGGCTACACCTTC. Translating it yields CASSLKGADGYTF.

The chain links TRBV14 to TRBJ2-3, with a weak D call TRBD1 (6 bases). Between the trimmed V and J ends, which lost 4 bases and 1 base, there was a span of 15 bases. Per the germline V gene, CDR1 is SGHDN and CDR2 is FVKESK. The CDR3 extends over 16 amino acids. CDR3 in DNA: TGTGCCAGCAGCCCACGCCCGGGACACGGCACAGATACGCAGTATTTT. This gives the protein CASSPRPGHGTDTQYF.

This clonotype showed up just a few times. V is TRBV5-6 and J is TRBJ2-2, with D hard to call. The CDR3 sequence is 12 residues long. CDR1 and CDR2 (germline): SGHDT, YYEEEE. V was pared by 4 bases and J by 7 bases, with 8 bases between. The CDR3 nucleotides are TGTGCCAGCAGCCGATCGGACGGGGAGCTGTTTTTT. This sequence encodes CASSRSDGELFF.

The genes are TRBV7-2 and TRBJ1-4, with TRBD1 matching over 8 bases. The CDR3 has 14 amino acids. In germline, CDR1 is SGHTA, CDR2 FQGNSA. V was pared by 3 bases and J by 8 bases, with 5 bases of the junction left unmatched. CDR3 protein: CASSLGTGPEKLFF. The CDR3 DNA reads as TGTGCCAGCAGCTTGGGGACAGGACCCGAAAAACTGTTTTTT.

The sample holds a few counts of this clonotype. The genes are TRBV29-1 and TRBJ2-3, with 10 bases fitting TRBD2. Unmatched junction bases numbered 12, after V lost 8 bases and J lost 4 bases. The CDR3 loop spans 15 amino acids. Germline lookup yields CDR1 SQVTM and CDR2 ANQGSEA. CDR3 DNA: TGCAGCACCCGGGGAACTAGCGGGGTGCCAGATACGCAGTATTTT. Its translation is CSTRGTSGVPDTQYF.

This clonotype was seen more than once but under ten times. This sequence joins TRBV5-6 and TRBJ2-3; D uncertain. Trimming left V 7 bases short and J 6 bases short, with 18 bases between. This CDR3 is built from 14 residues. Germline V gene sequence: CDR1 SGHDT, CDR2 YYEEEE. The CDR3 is CASGLIPQADTQYF. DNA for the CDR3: TGTGCCAGCGGTTTAATCCCCCAGGCGGATACGCAGTATTTT.

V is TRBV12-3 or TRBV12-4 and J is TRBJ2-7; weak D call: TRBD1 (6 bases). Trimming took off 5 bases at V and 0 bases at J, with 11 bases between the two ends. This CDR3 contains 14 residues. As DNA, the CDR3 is TGTGCCAGCAGTGCGGACAGCCGCTCCTACGAGCAGTACTTC. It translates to CASSADSRSYEQYF.

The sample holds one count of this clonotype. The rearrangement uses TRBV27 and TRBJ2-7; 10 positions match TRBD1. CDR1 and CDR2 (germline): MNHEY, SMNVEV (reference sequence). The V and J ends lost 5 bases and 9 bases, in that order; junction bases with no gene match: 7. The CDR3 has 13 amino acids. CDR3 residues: CASSRWDRGGQYF. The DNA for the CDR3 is TGTGCCAGCAGTCGTTGGGACAGGGGTGGGCAGTACTTC.